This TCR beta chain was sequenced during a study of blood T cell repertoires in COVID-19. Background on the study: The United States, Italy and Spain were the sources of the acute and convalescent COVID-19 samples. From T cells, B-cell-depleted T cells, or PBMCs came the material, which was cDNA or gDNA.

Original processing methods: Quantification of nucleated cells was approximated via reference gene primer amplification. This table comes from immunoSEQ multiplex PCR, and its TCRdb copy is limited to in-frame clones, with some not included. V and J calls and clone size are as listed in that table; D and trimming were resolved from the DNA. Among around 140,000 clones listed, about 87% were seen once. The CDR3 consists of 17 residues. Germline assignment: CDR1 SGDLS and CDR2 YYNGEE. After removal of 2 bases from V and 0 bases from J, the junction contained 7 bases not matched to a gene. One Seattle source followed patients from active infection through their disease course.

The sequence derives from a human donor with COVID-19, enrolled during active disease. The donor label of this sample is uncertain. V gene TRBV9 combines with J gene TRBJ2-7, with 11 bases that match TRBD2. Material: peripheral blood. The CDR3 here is CASSVSLAGAPSYEQYF. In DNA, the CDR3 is TGTGCCAGCAGCGTTTCACTAGCGGGGGCCCCCTCCTACGAGCAGTACTTC.